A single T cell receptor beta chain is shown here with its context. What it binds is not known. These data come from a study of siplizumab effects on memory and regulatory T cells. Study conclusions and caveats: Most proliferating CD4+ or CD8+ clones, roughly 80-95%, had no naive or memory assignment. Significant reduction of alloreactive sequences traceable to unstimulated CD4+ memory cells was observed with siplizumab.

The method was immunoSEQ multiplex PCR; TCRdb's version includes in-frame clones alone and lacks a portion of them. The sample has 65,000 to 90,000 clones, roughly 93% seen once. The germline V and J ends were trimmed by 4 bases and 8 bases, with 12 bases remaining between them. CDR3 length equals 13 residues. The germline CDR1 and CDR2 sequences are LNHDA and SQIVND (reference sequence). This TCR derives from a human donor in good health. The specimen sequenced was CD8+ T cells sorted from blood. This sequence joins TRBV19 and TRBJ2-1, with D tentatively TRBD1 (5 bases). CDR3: CASSTGYSDEQFF. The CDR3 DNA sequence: TGTGCCAGTAGTACAGGGTACAGTGATGAGCAGTTCTTC.